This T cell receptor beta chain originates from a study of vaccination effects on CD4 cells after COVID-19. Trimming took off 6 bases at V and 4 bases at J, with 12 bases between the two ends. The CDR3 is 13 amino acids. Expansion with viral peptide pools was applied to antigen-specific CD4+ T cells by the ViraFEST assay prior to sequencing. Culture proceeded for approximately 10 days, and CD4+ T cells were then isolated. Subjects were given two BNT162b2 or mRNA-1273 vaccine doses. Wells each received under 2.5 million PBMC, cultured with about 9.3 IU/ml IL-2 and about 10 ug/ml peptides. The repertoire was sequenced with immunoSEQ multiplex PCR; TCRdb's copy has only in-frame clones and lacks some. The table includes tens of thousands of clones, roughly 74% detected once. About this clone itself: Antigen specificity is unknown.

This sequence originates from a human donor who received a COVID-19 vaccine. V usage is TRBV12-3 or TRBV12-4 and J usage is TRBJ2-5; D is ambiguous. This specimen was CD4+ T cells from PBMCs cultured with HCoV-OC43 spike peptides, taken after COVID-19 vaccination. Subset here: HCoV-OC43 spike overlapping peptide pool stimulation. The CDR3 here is CASSPTDGETQYF. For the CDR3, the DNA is TGTGCCAGCAGCCCGACCGACGGAGAGACCCAGTACTTC.